This record looks at one T cell receptor (beta chain) sequence and its context. Every PCR got spiked synthetic TCR analog templates. Using immunoSEQ multiplex PCR, the repertoire was profiled, and TCRdb retains in-frame clones only, with some absent. The table records approximately 100,000 clones, around 85% of them present only once. The data originate from a study of PD-L1 blockade in urothelial cancer. Looking at the study overall: The patients' atezolizumab therapy, 1,200 mg intravenously every 3 weeks, started at some point between 2014 and 2015.

Patients were living with locally advanced or metastatic urothelial carcinoma. A total of 1 to 8 samples per patient were collected pretreatment and on-treatment. The CDR3 has 19 residues. The V gene end was trimmed by 0 bases and the J gene end by 0 bases; junction bases not matched to a gene: 9. Germline CDR1 SGHRS, CDR2 YFSETQ. The chain has TRBV5-1 and TRBJ2-2; TRBD2 matches at 9 bases. Specimen: PBMCs, collected around atezolizumab (anti-PD-L1) treatment. The sequence came from a man in his fifties or sixties with urothelial cancer. The CDR3 DNA is TGCGCCAGCAGCTTGGCCCGCGGGAGGGTCCTCGCGAACACCGGGGAGCTGTTTTTT. Translating it yields CASSLARGRVLANTGELFF. The whole variable domain, remainder taken from reference TRBV5-1 and TRBJ2-2, is KAGVTQTPRYLIKTRGQQVTLSCSPISGHRSVSWYQQTPGQGLQFLFEYFSETQRNKGNFPGRFSGRQFSNSRSEMNVSTLELGDSALYLCASSLARGRVLANTGELFFGEGSRLTVL.